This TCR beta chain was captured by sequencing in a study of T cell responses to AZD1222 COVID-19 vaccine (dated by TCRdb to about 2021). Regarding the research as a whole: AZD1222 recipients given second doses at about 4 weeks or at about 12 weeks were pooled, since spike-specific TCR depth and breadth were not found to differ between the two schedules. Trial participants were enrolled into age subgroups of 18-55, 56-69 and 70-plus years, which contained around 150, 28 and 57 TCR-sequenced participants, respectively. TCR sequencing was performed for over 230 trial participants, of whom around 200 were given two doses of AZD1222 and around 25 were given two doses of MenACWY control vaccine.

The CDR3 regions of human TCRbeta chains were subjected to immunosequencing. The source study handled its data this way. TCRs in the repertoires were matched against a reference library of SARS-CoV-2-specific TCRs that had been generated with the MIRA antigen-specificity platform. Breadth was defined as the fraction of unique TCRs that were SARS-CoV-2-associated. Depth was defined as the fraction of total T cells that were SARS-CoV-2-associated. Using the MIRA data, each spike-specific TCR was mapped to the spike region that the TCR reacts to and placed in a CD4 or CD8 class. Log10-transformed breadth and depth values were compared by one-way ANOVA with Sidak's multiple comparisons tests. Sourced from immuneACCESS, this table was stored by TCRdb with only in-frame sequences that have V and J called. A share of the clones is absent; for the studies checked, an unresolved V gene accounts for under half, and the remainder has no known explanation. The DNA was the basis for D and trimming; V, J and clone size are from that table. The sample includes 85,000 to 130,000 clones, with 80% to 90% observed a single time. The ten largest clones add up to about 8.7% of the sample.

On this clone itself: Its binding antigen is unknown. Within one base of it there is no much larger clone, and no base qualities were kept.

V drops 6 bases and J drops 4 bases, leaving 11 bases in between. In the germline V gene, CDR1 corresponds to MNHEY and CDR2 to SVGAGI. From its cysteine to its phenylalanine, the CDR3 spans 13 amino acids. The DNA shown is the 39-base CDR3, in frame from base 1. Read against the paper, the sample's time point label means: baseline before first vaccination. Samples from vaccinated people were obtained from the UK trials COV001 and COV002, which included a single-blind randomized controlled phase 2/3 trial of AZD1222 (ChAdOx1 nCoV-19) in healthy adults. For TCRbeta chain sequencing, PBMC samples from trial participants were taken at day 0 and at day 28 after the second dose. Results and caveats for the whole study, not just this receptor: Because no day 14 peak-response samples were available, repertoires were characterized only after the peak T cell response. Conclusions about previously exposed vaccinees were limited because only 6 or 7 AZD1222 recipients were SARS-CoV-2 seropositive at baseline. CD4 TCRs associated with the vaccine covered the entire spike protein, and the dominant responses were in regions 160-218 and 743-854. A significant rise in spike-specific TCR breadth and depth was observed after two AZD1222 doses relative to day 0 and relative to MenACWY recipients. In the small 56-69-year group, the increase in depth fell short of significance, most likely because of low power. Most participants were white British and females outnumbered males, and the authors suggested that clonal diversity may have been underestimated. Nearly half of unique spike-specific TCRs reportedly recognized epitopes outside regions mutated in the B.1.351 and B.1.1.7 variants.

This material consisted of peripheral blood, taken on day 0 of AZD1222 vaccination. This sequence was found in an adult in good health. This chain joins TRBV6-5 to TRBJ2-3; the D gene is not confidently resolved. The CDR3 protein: CASRSYMADTQYF. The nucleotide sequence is TGTGCCAGCAGGAGCTACATGGCAGATACGCAGTATTTT.